The 18 T cell receptor beta chains below come from one sample, sequenced in a study of Graves' ophthalmopathy and Graves' hyperthyroidism (dated by TCRdb to the late 2010s). Instrument used: Illumina HiSeq 2000. TCR beta CDR3 regions were amplified from RNA transcripts for repertoire sequencing. The first round of RT-PCR was done with HTBI primers and the Qiagen OneStep RT-PCR kit, and was followed by a second round of multiplex PCR, then size selection and purification. The public reads were run again by TCRdb, first through fastp at Q25 and then through MiXCR, and only productive beta chains were kept. One record per CDR3 amino acid sequence lists the most common genes and DNA. For this sample there are around 1.1 million distinct CDR3 sequences; about 35% appear just once. The biggest ten clones account for around 10% of the sample. Input material: peripheral blood or thyroid tissue (not recorded which). Receptors originate from an adult man with Graves' hyperthyroidism.

This clonotype showed up just once. The chain has TRBV30 and TRBJ1-2; D gene unclear. Germline CDR1 and CDR2: GTSNPN and SVGIG (reference sequence). V lost 1 base to trimming and J lost 8 bases, with 20 bases between them. This CDR3 spans 15 amino acids. The CDR3: CAWSGVVTGGGGYTF. DNA for the CDR3: TGTGCCTGGAGTGGTGTCGTTACGGGTGGAGGCGGCTACACCTTC.

The rearrangement joins TRBV9 to TRBJ1-4; D perhaps matches TRBD1 (5 bases). The CDR3 runs to 16 residues. Trimming stripped 0 bases from V and 4 bases from J, with 13 bases between. The germline gives CDR1 SGDLS, CDR2 YYNGEE. In nucleotides, the CDR3 is TGTGCCAGCAGCGTAGGGGCGGGACTTAGTAATGAAAAACTGTTTTTT. Protein product: CASSVGAGLSNEKLFF.

This clonotype was found many times. The V and J genes are TRBV19 and TRBJ2-5; D unresolved. The CDR3 loop spans 14 amino acids. The germline gives CDR1 LNHDA, CDR2 SQIVND (reference sequence). Between the trimmed V and J ends, which lost 3 bases and 1 base, there was a span of 9 bases. The CDR3, as DNA: TGTGCCAGTAGTATTCCGACGTCCCAAGAGACCCAGTACTTC. This sequence encodes CASSIPTSQETQYF. Supplemented by reference TRBV19 and TRBJ2-5, the full variable domain reads DGGITQSPKYLFRKEGQNVTLSCEQNLNHDAMYWYRQDPGQGLRLIYYSQIVNDFQKGDIAEGYSVSREKKESFPLTVTSAQKNPTAFYLCASSIPTSQETQYFGPGTRLLVL.

This clonotype was counted ten times or more. This chain links TRBV5-1 with TRBJ2-7; tentative D call: TRBD2 (6 bases). V was cut by 0 bases and J by 3 bases, with 10 bases left in between. The germline V gene encodes CDR1 SGHRS and CDR2 YFSETQ. The CDR3 runs to 14 residues. CDR3 region: CASSLVGSHYEQYF. The CDR3 DNA reads as TGCGCCAGCAGCTTGGTCGGGAGCCACTACGAGCAGTACTTC. Based on the CDR3 plus reference TRBV5-1 and TRBJ2-7, the full variable domain is KAGVTQTPRYLIKTRGQQVTLSCSPISGHRSVSWYQQTPGQGLQFLFEYFSETQRNKGNFPGRFSGRQFSNSRSEMNVSTLELGDSALYLCASSLVGSHYEQYFGPGTRLTVT.

This clonotype was detected many times. The V gene is TRBV7-2, the J gene TRBJ1-2; D remains ambiguous. V lost 1 base, J lost 4 bases, and 16 bases lay in between. Germline V gene lookup returns CDR1 SGHTA and CDR2 FQGNSA. CDR3 length equals 16 residues. The chain's CDR3 is CASSLVLAATGYGYTF. CDR3 DNA sequence: TGTGCCAGCAGCTTAGTTCTCGCAGCCACTGGCTATGGCTACACCTTC.

This clonotype showed up many times. The V gene is TRBV10-3, the J gene TRBJ1-1, with 9 bases that match TRBD1. The CDR3 length is 16 residues. Germline CDR1 is ENHRY and CDR2 is SYGVKD. Trimming removed 6 bases from V and 1 base from J; junction bases left unmatched: 9. CDR3 loop: CAIRPGTGNTNTEAFF. The CDR3, as DNA: TGTGCCATCAGACCCGGGACAGGGAACACGAACACTGAAGCTTTCTTT.

The chain has TRBV7-2 and TRBJ1-4; D perhaps matches TRBD1 (5 bases). Germline CDR1 SGHTA, CDR2 FQGNSA. The CDR3 runs 21 residues. Trimming shortened V by 0 bases and J by 0 bases, and 23 bases separated the two germline ends. In nucleotides, the CDR3 is TGTGCCAGCAGCTTAGCCCCCGCGGTAGGGGTGGTCCCGTCAACTAATGAAAAACTGTTTTTT. It codes for CASSLAPAVGVVPSTNEKLFF.

Only a few counts were recorded for this clonotype. The chain combines TRBV19 with TRBJ2-2; D is perhaps TRBD2 (6 bases). Germline V gives CDR1 LNHDA, CDR2 SQIVND (reference sequence). Trimming shortened V by 6 bases and J by 6 bases, and 17 bases separated the two germline ends. This CDR3 has 15 amino acids. DNA of the CDR3: TGTGCCAGTAGACATGTCAGGGAGGTACCCGGGGAGCTGTTTTTT. Protein sequence: CASRHVREVPGELFF.

This clonotype was observed many times. The chain joins TRBV14 to TRBJ2-5; perhaps TRBD1 as D (6 bases). V lost 3 bases, J lost 0 bases, and 14 bases lay in between. The germline CDR1 and CDR2 sequences are SGHDN and FVKESK. The CDR3 extends over 16 amino acids. DNA for the CDR3: TGTGCCAGCAGCCATTTAGTCGGGGACAACCAAGAGACCCAGTACTTC. Its translation is CASSHLVGDNQETQYF.

The sample holds one count of this clonotype. This chain links TRBV12-3 or TRBV12-4 with TRBJ1-2, with TRBD1 matching over 12 bases. V lost 8 bases to trimming and J lost 7 bases; unmatched junction nucleotides: 11. The CDR3 is 15 amino acids. The CDR3 nucleotides read TGTGCCAGCTCAACCCGGGGGACAGGGGGCGTTGGCTACACCTTC. Residues: CASSTRGTGGVGYTF.

This clonotype appeared many times. This chain links TRBV7-9 with TRBJ2-7; D may match TRBD1 or TRBD2 (6 bases each). CDR1 is SEHNR, CDR2 FQNEAQ, per germline (reference sequence). Trimming removed 9 bases at V and 2 bases at J, with 11 bases between. There are 12 residues in the CDR3. CDR3 coding DNA: TGTGCCAGTCAGGAGGGGGCCTACGAGCAGTACTTC. This gives the protein CASQEGAYEQYF.

This clonotype was detected many times. The chain joins TRBV10-1 to TRBJ2-5; D remains unclear. CDR1 and CDR2 (germline): WNHNN, SYGVQD (reference sequence). The V end lost 3 bases, the J end lost 3 bases, and 5 bases lay between the germline ends. This CDR3 is built from 12 residues. The CDR3 nucleotides read TGCGCCAGCAGTGACGGAAAAGAGACCCAGTACTTC. Translated, it gives CASSDGKETQYF.

This chain uses TRBV10-3 with TRBJ1-2; 7 positions agree with TRBD1. CDR1 is ENHRY and CDR2 is SYGVKD in the germline V gene. V gave up 2 bases and J gave up 4 bases; unmatched junction bases: 10. The CDR3 contains 16 residues. The CDR3 DNA reads as TGTGCCATCAGTGAGACCGGGGGAGGGGGCTTCTATGGCTACACCTTC. Translation gives CAISETGGGGFYGYTF.

This clonotype was detected only a few times. The rearrangement links TRBV13 to TRBJ2-6; D is undetermined. This CDR3 has 17 residues. Looked up from germline, CDR1 is PRHDT and CDR2 is FYEKMQ (reference sequence). Trimming took 4 bases from V and 0 from J, leaving 13 bases between them. CDR3 residues: CASSSSTGNSGANVLTF. DNA of the CDR3: TGTGCCAGCAGCTCCTCGACGGGCAACTCTGGGGCCAACGTCCTGACTTTC.

This clonotype was observed once. This chain connects TRBV25-1 to TRBJ1-1; possible D gene TRBD1, 5 bases. V lost 3 bases, J lost 7 bases, and 15 bases lay in between. Germline V gene sequence: CDR1 MGHDK, CDR2 SYGVNS. The CDR3 totals 14 residues. For the CDR3, the DNA is TGTGCCAGCAGTGAGGGAGGGGTGGCCCTTGAAGCTTTCTTT. Amino acids: CASSEGGVALEAFF.

This clonotype was seen at least ten times. CDR3 sequence reads: CSARDIYDYGYTF. The CDR3 DNA sequence: TGCAGTGCTAGAGATATATACGACTATGGCTACACCTTC. The rearrangement uses TRBV20-1 and TRBJ1-2, with unresolved D. Looked up from germline, CDR1 is DFQATT and CDR2 is SNEGSKA (reference sequence). This CDR3 is built from 13 residues. The V end was cut by 0 bases, the J end by 3 bases, with 8 bases between.

The table lists this clonotype with many counts. The J gene is TRBJ2-5, the V gene TRBV6-2 or TRBV6-3; possibly TRBD2 for D (5 bases). Trimming cost V 6 bases and J 5 bases, with 16 bases left between them. CDR1 and CDR2 from the germline V gene are MNHEY and SVGEGT. The CDR3 is 14 residues long. Here the CDR3 reads CASRRSGGRETQYF. The CDR3 nucleotides are TGTGCCAGCAGGAGGAGCGGTGGCAGGGAGACCCAGTACTTC.

V and J are TRBV5-6 and TRBJ1-3; 9 bases match TRBD1. After removal of 0 bases from V and 2 bases from J, the junction contained 0 bases not matched to a gene. This CDR3 is 15 amino acids long. CDR1 is SGHDT and CDR2 is YYEEEE in the germline V gene. This CDR3 is CASSLGDRAGNTIYF. The CDR3 DNA reads as TGTGCCAGCAGCTTGGGGGACAGGGCTGGAAACACCATATATTTT.